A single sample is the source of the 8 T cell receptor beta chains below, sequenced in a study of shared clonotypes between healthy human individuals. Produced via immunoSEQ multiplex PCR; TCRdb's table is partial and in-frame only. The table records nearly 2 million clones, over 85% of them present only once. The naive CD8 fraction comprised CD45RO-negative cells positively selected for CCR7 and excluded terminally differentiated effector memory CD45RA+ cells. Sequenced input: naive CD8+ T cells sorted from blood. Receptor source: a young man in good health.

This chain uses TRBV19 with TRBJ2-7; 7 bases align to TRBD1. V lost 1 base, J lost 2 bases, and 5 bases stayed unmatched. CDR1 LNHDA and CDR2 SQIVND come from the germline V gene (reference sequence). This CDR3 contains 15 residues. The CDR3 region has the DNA TGTGCCAGTAGTATAGGCACCGGGACAGCCTACGAGCAGTACTTC. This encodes CASSIGTGTAYEQYF.

The CDR3 DNA is TGTGCCAGCAGCCTCGGACAGGGGAAATACGAGCAGTACTTC. Its protein is CASSLGQGKYEQYF. This rearrangement joins TRBV7-9 to TRBJ2-7, with 9 bases aligning to TRBD1. Germline CDR1 SEHNR, CDR2 FQNEAQ (reference sequence). CDR3 length: 14 residues. The V segment lost 5 bases and the J segment 4 bases; nucleotides outside the gene matches: 6.

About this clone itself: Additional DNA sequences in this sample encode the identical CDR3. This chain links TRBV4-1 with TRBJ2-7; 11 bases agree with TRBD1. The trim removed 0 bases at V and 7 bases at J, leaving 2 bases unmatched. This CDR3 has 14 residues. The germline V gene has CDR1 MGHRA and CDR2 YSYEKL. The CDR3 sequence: CASSQEDRGREQYF. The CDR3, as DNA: TGCGCCAGCAGCCAAGAGGACAGGGGGCGAGAGCAGTACTTC.

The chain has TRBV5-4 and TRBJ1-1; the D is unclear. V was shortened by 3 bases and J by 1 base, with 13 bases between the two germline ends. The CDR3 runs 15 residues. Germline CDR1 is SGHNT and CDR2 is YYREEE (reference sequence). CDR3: CASSSPMAENTEAFF. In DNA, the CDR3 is TGTGCCAGCAGCTCGCCGATGGCAGAGAACACTGAAGCTTTCTTT.

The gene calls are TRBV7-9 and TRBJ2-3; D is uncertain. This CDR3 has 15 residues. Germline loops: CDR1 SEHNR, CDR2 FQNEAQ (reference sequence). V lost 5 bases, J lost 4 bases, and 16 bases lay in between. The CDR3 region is CASSPSVGFADTQYF. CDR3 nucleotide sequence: TGTGCCAGCAGCCCTAGTGTGGGGTTCGCAGATACGCAGTATTTT.

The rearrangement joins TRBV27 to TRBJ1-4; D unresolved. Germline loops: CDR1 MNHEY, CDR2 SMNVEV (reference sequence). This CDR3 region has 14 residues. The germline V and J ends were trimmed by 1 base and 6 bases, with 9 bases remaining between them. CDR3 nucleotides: TGTGCCAGCAGTTTATTGGGCAGCGATGAAAAACTGTTTTTT. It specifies CASSLLGSDEKLFF.

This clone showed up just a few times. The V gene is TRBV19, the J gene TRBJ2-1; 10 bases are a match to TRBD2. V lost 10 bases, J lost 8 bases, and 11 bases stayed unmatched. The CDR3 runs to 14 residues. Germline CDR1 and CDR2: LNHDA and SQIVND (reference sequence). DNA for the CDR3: TGTGCCACTGCTCTAGCGGGAGTAATTGATGAGCAGTTCTTC. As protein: CATALAGVIDEQFF. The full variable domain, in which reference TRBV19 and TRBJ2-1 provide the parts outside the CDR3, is DGGITQSPKYLFRKEGQNVTLSCEQNLNHDAMYWYRQDPGQGLRLIYYSQIVNDFQKGDIAEGYSVSREKKESFPLTVTSAQKNPTAFYLCATALAGVIDEQFFGPGTRLTVL.

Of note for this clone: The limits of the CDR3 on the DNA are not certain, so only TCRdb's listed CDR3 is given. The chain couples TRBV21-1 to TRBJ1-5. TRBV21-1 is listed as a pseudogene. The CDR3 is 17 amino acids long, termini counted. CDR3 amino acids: CASSKVGRGTDNQPQHF.